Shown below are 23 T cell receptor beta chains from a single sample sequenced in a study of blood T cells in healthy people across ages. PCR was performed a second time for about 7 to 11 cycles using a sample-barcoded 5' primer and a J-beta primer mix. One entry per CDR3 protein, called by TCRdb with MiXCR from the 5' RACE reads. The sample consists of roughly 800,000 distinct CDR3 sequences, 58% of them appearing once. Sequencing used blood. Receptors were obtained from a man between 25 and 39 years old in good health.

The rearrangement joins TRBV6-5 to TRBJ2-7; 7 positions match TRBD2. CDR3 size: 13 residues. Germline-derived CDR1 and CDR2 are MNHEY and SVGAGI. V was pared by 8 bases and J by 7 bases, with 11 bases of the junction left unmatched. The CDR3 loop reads CASGEGSWNEQYF. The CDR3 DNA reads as TGTGCCAGCGGGGAGGGCTCATGGAATGAGCAGTACTTC.

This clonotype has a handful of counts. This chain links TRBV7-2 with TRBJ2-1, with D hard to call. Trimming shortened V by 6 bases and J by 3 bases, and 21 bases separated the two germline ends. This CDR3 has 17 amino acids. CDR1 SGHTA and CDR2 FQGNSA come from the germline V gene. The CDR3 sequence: CASSRRPSRVSYNEQFF. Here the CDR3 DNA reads TGTGCCAGCAGTCGACGCCCGTCTAGGGTGAGCTACAATGAGCAGTTCTTC. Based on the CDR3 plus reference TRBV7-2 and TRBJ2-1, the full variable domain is GAGVSQSPSNKVTEKGKDVELRCDPISGHTALYWYRQSLGQGLEFLIYFQGNSAPDKSGLPSDRFSAERTGGSVSTLTIQRTQQEDSAVYLCASSRRPSRVSYNEQFFGPGTRLTVL.

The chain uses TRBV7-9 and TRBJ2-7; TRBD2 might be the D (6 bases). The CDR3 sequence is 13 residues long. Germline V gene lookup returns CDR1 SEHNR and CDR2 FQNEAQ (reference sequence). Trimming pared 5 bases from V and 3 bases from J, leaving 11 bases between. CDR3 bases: TGTGCCAGCAGCAGAGGGGACTTCTACGAGCAGTACTTC. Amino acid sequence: CASSRGDFYEQYF.

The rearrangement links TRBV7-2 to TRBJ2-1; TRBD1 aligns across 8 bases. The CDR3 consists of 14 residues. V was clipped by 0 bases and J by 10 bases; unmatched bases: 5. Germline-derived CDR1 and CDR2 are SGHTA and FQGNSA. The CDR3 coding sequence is TGTGCCAGCAGCTTAGCGCAGGGGGCCTACGAGCAGTTCTTC. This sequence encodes CASSLAQGAYEQFF.

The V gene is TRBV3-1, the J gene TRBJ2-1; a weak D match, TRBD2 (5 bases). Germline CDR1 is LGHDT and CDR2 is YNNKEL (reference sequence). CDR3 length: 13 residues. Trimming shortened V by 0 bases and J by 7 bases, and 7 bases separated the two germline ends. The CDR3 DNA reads TGTGCCAGCAGCCAAGATTGGACTAATGAGCAGTTCTTC. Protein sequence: CASSQDWTNEQFF.

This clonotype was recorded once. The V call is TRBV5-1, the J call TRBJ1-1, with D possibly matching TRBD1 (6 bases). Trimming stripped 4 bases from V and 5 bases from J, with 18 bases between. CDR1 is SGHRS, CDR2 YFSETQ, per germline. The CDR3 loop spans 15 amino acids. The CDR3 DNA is TGCGCCAGCAGCCAAAACCAGGGGACGACAACTGAAGCTTTCTTT. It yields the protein CASSQNQGTTTEAFF.

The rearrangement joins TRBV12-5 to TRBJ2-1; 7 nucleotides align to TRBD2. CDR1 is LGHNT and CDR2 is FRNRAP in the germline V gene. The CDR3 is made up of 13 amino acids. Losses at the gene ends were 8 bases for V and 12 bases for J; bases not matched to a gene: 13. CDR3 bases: TGTGCTAGTTCCGCGACTAGCATTCATGGGCAGTTCTTC. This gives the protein CASSATSIHGQFF.

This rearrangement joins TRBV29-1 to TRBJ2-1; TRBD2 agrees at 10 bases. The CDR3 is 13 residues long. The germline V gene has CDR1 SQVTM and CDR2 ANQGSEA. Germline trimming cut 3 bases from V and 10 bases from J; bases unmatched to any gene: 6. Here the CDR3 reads CSVDPSGSGEQFF. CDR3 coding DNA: TGCAGCGTTGATCCTAGCGGGAGTGGCGAGCAGTTCTTC.

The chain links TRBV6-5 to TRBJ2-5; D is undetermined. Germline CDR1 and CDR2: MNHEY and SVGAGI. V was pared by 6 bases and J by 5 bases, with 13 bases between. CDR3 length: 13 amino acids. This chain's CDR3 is CASSTGPRETQYF. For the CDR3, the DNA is TGTGCCAGCAGCACCGGGCCTAGGGAGACCCAGTACTTC.

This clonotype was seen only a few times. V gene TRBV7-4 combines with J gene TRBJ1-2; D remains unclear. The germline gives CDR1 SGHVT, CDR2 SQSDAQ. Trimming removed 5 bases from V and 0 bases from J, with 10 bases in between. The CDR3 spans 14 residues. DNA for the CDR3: TGTGCCAGCAGCAGCCGGGGTCCTAACTATGGCTACACCTTC. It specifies CASSSRGPNYGYTF.

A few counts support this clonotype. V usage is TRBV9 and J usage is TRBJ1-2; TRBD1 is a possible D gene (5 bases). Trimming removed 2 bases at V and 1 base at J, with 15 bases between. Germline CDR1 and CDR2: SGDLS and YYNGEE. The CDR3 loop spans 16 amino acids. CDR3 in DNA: TGTGCCAGCAGCGTTAGGACACCACCTTATAACTATGGCTACACCTTC. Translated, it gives CASSVRTPPYNYGYTF.

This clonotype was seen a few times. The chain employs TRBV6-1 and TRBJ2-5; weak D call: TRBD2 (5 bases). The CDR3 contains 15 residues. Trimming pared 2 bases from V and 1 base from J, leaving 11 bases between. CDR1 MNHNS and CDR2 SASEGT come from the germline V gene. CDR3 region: CASSERGRFQETQYF. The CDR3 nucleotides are TGTGCCAGCAGTGAACGGGGAAGATTCCAAGAGACCCAGTACTTC.

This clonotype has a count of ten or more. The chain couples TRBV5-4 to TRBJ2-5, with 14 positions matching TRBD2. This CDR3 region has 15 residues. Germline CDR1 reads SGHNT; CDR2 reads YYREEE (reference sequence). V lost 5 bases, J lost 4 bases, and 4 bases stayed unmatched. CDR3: CASSSGLAGGETQYF. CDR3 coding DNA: TGTGCCAGCAGTTCAGGACTAGCGGGAGGAGAGACCCAGTACTTC.

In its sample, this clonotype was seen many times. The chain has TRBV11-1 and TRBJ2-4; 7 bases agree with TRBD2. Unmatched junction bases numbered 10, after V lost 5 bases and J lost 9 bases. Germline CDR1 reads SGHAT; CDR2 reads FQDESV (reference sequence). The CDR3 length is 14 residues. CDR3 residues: CASSMDGTGGIQYF. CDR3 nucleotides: TGTGCCAGCAGCATGGACGGGACGGGGGGCATTCAGTACTTC.

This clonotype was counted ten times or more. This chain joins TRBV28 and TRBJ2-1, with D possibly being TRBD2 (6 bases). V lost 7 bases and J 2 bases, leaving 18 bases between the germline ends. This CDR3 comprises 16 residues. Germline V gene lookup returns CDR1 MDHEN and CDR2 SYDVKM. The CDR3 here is CASTSGGFEPYNEQFF. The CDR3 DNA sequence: TGTGCCAGCACATCTGGGGGGTTCGAACCCTACAATGAGCAGTTCTTC.

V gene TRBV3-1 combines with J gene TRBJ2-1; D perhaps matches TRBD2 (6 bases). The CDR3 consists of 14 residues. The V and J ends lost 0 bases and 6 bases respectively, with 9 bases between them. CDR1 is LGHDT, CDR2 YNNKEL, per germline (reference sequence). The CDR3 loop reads CASSQDGTPNEQFF. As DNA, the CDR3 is TGTGCCAGCAGCCAAGACGGGACTCCCAATGAGCAGTTCTTC.

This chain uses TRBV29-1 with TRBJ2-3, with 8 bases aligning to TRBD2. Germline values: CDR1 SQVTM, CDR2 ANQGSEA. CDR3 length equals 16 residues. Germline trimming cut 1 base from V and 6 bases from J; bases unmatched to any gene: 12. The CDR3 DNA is TGCAGCGTTGAAGGTCAAACTAGCGGCGGACGGGATACGCAGTATTTT. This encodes CSVEGQTSGGRDTQYF.

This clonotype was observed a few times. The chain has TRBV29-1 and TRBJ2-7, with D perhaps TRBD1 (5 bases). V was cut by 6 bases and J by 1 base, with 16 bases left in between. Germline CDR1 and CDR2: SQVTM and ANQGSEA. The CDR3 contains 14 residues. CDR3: CSVAPGIRSYEQYF. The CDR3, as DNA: TGCAGCGTGGCCCCAGGGATTCGGTCCTACGAGCAGTACTTC.

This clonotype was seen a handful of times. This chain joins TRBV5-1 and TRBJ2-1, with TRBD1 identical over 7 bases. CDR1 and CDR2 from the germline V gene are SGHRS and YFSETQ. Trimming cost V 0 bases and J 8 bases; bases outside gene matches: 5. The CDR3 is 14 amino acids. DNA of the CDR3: TGCGCCAGCAGCTTGGACAGGGGATGGGATGAGCAGTTCTTC. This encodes CASSLDRGWDEQFF.

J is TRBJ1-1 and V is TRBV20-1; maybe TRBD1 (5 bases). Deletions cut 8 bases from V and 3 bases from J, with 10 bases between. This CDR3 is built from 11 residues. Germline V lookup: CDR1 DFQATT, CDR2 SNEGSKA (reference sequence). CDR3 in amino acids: CSLQEYTEAFF. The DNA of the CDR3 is TGCAGTCTACAGGAGTACACTGAAGCTTTCTTT.

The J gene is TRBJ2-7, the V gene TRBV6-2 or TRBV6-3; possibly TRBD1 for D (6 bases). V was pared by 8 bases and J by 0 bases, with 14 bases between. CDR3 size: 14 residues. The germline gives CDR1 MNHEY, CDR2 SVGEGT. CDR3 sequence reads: CASGEGESSYEQYF. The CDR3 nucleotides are TGTGCCAGCGGCGAGGGGGAGAGCTCCTACGAGCAGTACTTC.

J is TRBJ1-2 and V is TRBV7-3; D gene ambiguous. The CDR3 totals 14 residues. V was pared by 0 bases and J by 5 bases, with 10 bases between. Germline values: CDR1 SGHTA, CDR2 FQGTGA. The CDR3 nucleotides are TGTGCCAGCAGCTTAACACGAGATGGGTATGGCTACACCTTC. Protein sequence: CASSLTRDGYGYTF. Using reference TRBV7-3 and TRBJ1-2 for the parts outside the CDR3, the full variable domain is GAGVSQTPSNKVTEKGKYVELRCDPISGHTALYWYRQSLGQGPEFLIYFQGTGAADDSGLPNDRFFAVRPEGSVSTLKIQRTERGDSAVYLCASSLTRDGYGYTFGSGTRLTVV.

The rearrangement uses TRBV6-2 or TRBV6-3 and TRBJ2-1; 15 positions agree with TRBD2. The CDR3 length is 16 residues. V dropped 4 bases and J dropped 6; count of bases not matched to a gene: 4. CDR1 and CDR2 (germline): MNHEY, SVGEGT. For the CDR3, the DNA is TGTGCCAGCAGTTCCTGGACTAGCGGGAGGGTCAATGAGCAGTTCTTC. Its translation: CASSSWTSGRVNEQFF.